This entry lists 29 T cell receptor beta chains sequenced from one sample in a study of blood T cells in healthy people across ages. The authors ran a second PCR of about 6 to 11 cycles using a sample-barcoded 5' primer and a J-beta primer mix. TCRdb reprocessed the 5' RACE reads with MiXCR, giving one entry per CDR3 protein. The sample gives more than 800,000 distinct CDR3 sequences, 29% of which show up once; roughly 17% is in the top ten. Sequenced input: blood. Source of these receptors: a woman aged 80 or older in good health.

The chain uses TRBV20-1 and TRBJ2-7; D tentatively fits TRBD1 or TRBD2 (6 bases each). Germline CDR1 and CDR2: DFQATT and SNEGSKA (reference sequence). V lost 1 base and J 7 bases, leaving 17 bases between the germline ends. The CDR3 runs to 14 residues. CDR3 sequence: CSARVGGPQREQYF. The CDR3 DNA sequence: TGCAGTGCTAGAGTTGGGGGGCCCCAGAGGGAGCAGTACTTC.

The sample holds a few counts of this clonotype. The CDR3 here is CASSVPSGQEGETQYF. The CDR3 bases are TGTGCCAGCAGTGTTCCTTCTGGGCAGGAAGGAGAGACCCAGTACTTC. This chain links TRBV6-1 with TRBJ2-5, with unresolved D. The CDR3 spans 16 residues. Looked up from germline, CDR1 is MNHNS and CDR2 is SASEGT. With 4 bases removed from V and 4 bases from J, the gap between germline ends came to 19 bases.

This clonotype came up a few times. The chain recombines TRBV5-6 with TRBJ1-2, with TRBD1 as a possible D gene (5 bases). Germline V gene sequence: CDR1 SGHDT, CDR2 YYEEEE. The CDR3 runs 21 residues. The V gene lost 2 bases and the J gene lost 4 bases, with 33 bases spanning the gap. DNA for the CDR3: TGTGCCAGCAGCTTATCGTTCGCGTGGACTTTATCCCGAGACAGTATCTATGGCTACACCTTC. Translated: CASSLSFAWTLSRDSIYGYTF.

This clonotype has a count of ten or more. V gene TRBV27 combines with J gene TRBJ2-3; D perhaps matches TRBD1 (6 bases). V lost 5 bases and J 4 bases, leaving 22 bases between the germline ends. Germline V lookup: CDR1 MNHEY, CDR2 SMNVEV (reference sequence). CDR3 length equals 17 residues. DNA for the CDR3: TGTGCCAGCAGTCTCAGGGGCGTTAGTGGGTCTGCAGATACGCAGTATTTT. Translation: CASSLRGVSGSADTQYF.

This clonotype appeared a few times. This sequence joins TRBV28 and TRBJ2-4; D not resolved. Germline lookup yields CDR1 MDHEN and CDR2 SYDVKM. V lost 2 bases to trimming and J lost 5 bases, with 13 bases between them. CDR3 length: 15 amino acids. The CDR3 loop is CASSLRSGPQNIQYF. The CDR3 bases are TGTGCCAGCAGTTTAAGGTCAGGTCCCCAAAACATTCAGTACTTC. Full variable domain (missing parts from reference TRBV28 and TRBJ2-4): DVKVTQSSRYLVKRTGEKVFLECVQDMDHENMFWYRQDPGLGLRLIYFSYDVKMKEKGDIPEGYSVSREKKERFSLILESASTNQTSMYLCASSLRSGPQNIQYFGAGTRLSVL.

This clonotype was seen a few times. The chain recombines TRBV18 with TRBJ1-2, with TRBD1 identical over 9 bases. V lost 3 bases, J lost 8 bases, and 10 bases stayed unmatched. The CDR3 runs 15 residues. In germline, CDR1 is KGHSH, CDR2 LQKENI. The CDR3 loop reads CASSPWGQGLDGYTF. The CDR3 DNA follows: TGTGCCAGCTCACCCTGGGGACAGGGATTAGACGGCTACACCTTC.

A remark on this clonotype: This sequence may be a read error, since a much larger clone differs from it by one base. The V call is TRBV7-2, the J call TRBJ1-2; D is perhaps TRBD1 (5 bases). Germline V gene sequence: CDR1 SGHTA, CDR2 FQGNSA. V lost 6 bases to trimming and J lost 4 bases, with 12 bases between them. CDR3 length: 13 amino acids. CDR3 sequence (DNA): TGTGCCAGCAGTCTACAGGCGGCCTATGGCTACACCTTC. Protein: CASSLQAAYGYTF.

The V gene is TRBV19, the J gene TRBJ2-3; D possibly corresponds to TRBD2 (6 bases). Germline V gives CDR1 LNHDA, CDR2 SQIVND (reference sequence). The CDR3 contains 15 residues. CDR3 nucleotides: TGTGCTTCAAAACTTGGGACTCCGAACACAGATACGCAGTATTTT. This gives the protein CASKLGTPNTDTQYF.

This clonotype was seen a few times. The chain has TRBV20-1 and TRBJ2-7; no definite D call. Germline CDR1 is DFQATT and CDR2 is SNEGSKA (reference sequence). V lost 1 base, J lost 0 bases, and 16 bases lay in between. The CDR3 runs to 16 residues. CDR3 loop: CSARGTRETSSYEQYF. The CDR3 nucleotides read TGCAGTGCTAGAGGGACCCGCGAGACGAGCTCCTACGAGCAGTACTTC.

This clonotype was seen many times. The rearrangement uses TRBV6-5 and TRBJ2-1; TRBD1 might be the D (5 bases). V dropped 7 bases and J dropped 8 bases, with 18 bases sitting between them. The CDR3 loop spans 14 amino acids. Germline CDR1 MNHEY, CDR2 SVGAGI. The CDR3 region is CASNPGRAAYEQFF. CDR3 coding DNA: TGTGCCAGCAACCCAGGCAGGGCTGCTTATGAGCAGTTCTTC.

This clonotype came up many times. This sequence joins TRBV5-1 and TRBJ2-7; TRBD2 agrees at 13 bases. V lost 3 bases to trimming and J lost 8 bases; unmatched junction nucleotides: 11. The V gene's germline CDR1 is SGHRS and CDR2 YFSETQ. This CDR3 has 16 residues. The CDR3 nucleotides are TGCGCCAGCAGCTCGGGGACTAGCGGGGTTTCCTGGAAGCAGTACTTC. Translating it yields CASSSGTSGVSWKQYF.

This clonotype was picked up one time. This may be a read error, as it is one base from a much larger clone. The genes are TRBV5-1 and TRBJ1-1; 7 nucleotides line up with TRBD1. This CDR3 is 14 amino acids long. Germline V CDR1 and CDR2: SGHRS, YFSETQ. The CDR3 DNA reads TGCGCCGGCAGCGGACCGGGACAGCGAACTGAAGCTTTCTTT. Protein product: CAGSGPGQRTEAFF.

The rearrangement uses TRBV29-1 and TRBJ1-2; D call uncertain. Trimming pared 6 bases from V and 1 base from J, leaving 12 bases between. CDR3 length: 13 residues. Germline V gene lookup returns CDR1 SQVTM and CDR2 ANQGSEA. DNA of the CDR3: TGCAGCGTGGTGCAAGGAATTAACTATGGCTACACCTTC. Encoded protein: CSVVQGINYGYTF.

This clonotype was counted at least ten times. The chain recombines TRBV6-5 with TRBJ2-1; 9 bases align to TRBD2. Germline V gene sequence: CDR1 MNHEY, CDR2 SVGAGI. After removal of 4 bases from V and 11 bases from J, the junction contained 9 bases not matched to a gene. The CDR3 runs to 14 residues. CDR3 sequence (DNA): TGTGCCAGCAGTTCCAGCGGGGGGTCTAGTAAGCAGTTCTTC. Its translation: CASSSSGGSSKQFF.

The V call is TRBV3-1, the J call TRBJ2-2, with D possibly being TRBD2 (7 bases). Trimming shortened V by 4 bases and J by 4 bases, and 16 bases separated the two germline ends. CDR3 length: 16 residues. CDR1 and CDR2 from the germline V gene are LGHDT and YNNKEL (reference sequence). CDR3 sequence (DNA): TGTGCCAGCAGCCCGGTCGCGGGGGCTCGCACCGGGGAGCTGTTTTTT. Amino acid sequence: CASSPVAGARTGELFF.

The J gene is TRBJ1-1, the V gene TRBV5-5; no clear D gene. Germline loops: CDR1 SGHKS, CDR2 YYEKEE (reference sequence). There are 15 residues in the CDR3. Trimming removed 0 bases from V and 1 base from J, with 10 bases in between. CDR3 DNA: TGTGCCAGCAGCTTGGATGGACCCCCGAACACTGAAGCTTTCTTT. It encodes CASSLDGPPNTEAFF.

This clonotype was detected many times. The CDR3 DNA follows: TGCAGTGCTAGAGACGGAGTCCAGGCCCACACCTTC. Encoded protein: CSARDGVQAHTF. The chain combines TRBV20-1 with TRBJ1-2; no clear D gene. Germline V gives CDR1 DFQATT, CDR2 SNEGSKA (reference sequence). This CDR3 region has 12 residues. Trimming took off 0 bases at V and 12 bases at J, with 14 bases between the two ends.

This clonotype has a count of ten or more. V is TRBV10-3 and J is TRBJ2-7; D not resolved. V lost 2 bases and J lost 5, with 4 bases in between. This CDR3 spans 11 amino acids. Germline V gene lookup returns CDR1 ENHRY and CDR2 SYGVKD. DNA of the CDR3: TGTGCCATCAGTGAGCGGGACGAGCAGTACTTC. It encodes CAISERDEQYF.

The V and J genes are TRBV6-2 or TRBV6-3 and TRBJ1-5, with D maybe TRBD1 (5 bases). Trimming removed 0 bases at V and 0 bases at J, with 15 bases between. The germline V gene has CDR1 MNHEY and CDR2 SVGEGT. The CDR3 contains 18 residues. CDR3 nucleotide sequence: TGTGCCAGCAGTTACTCTTTTGGGGCAAAGAATAGCAATCAGCCCCAGCATTTT. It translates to CASSYSFGAKNSNQPQHF.

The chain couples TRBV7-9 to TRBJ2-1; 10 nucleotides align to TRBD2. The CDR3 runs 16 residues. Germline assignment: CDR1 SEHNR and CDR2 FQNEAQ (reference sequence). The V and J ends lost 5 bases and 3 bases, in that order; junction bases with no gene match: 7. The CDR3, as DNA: TGTGCCAGCAGCCCGAGCGGGGGGGCGGACTACAATGAGCAGTTCTTC. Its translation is CASSPSGGADYNEQFF. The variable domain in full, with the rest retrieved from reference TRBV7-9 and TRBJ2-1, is DTGVSQNPRHKITKRGQNVTFRCDPISEHNRLYWYRQTLGQGPEFLTYFQNEAQLEKSRLLSDRFSAERPKGSFSTLEIQRTEQGDSAMYLCASSPSGGADYNEQFFGPGTRLTVL.

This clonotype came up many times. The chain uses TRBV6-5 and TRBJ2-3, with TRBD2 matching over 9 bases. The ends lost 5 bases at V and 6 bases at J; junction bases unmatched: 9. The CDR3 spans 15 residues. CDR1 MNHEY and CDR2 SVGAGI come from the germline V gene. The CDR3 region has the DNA TGTGCCAGCAGTCTGACTAGCGGATCAGGGGATACGCAGTATTTT. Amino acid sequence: CASSLTSGSGDTQYF.

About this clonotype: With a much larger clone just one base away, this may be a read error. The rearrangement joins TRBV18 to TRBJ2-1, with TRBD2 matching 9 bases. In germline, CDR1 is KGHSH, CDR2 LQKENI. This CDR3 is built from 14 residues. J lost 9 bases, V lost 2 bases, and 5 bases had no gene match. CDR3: CASSPTASGAEQFF. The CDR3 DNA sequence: TGTGCCAGCTCACCAACGGCTAGCGGGGCTGAGCAGTTCTTC.

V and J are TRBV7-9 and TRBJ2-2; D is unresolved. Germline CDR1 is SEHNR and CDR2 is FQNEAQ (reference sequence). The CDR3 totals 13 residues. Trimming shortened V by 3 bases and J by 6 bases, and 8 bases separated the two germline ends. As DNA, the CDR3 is TGTGCCAGCAGCTTCACCCAGCCCGGGGAGCTGTTTTTT. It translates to CASSFTQPGELFF.

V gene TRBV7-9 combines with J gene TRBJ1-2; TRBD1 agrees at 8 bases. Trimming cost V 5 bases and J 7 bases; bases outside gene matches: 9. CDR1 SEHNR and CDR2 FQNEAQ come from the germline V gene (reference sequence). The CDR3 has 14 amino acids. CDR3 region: CASSVGQVMGGYTF. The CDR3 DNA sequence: TGTGCCAGCAGCGTGGGACAGGTCATGGGTGGCTACACCTTC.

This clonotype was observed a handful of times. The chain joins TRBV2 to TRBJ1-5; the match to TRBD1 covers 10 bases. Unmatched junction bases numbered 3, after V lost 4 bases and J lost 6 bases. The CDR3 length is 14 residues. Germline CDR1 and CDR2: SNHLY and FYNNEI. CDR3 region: CASSGGTGVQPQHF. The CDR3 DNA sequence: TGTGCCAGCAGTGGAGGGACAGGGGTTCAGCCCCAGCATTTT.

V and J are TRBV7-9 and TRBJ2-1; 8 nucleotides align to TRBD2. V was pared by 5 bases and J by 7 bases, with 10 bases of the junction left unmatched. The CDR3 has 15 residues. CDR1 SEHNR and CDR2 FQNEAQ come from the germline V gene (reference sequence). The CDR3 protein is CASSHSWLAGNEQFF. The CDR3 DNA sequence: TGTGCCAGCAGCCATAGTTGGCTAGCGGGTAATGAGCAGTTCTTC. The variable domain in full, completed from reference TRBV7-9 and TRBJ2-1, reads DTGVSQNPRHKITKRGQNVTFRCDPISEHNRLYWYRQTLGQGPEFLTYFQNEAQLEKSRLLSDRFSAERPKGSFSTLEIQRTEQGDSAMYLCASSHSWLAGNEQFFGPGTRLTVL.

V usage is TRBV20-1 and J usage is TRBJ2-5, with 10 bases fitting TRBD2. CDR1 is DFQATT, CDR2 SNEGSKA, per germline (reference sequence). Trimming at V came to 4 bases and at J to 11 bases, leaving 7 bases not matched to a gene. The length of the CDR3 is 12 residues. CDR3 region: CSATSGGGEQYF. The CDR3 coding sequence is TGCAGTGCTACTAGCGGGGGTGGAGAGCAGTACTTC.

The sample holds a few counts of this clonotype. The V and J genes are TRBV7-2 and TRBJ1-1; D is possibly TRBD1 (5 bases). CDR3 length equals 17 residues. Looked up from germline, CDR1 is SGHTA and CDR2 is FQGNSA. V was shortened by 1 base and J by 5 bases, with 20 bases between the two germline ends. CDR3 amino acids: CASSLGGGTGARTEAFF. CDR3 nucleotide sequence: TGTGCCAGCAGCTTAGGTGGGGGAACGGGTGCCAGAACTGAAGCTTTCTTT.

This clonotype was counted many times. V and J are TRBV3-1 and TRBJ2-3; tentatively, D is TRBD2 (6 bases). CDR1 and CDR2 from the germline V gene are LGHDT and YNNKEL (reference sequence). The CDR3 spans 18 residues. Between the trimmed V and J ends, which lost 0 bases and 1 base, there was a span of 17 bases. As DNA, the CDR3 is TGTGCCAGCAGCCAAGATAGGAGGGCGGTTAAGGGCACAGATACGCAGTATTTT. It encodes CASSQDRRAVKGTDTQYF.